This entry lists 6 T cell receptor beta chains sequenced from one sample in a study of blood T cell repertoires in COVID-19. TCRdb's copy holds only in-frame clones and misses some; the assay was immunoSEQ multiplex PCR. Of about 310,000 clones in the sample, approximately 90% are singletons; the top ten hold over 8%. The specimen sequenced was PBMCs or T cells enriched from blood (not recorded which). The receptors were sampled from a woman aged 40 to 50 who had recovered from COVID-19.

The rearrangement joins TRBV29-1 to TRBJ1-2, with D tentatively TRBD1 (5 bases). Germline loops: CDR1 SQVTM, CDR2 ANQGSEA. CDR3 length equals 14 residues. V was shortened by 4 bases and J by 3 bases, with 15 bases between the two germline ends. CDR3 residues: CSVVRQGLDYGYTF. The CDR3 DNA sequence: TGCAGCGTTGTCCGTCAGGGATTGGACTATGGCTACACCTTC.

V gene TRBV5-6 combines with J gene TRBJ2-7; 7 bases line up with TRBD2. CDR1 is SGHDT and CDR2 is YYEEEE in the germline V gene. J lost 2 bases, V lost 2 bases, and 4 bases had no gene match. The CDR3 length is 14 residues. As DNA, the CDR3 is TGTGCCAGCAGCTTCCTAGCGGCCCCCTACGAGCAGTACTTC. This encodes CASSFLAAPYEQYF. The variable domain in full, completed from reference TRBV5-6 and TRBJ2-7, reads DAGVTQSPTHLIKTRGQQVTLRCSPKSGHDTVSWYQQALGQGPQFIFQYYEEEERQRGNFPDRFSGHQFPNYSSELNVNALLLGDSALYLCASSFLAAPYEQYFGPGTRLTVT.

The CDR3 reads CASSVGLAGGRETQYF. CDR3 DNA sequence: TGTGCCAGCAGCGTTGGACTAGCGGGAGGGAGGGAGACCCAGTACTTC. V usage is TRBV9 and J usage is TRBJ2-5; 15 nucleotides match TRBD2. Looked up from germline, CDR1 is SGDLS and CDR2 is YYNGEE. V was pared by 2 bases and J by 5 bases, with 4 bases of the junction left unmatched. There are 16 residues in the CDR3. The full variable domain, rest sourced from reference TRBV9 and TRBJ2-5, is DSGVTQTPKHLITATGQRVTLRCSPRSGDLSVYWYQQSLDQGLQFLIQYYNGEERAKGNILERFSAQQFPDLHSELNLSSLELGDSALYFCASSVGLAGGRETQYFGPGTRLLVL.

The J gene is TRBJ1-1, the V gene TRBV4-3; D gene unclear. The CDR3 totals 14 residues. Germline V gene lookup returns CDR1 LGHNA and CDR2 YSLEER. The V end was cut by 0 bases, the J end by 7 bases, with 12 bases between. The CDR3 bases are TGCGCCAGCAGCCAAGAACTTAGTGCCTATGAAGCTTTCTTT. Translating gives CASSQELSAYEAFF.

The chain couples TRBV19 to TRBJ2-7; TRBD1 agrees at 10 bases. J gave up 2 bases and V 4 bases, and 8 bases lay outside the gene matches. CDR3 length equals 16 residues. Germline CDR1 and CDR2: LNHDA and SQIVND (reference sequence). The CDR3 bases are TGTGCCAGTAGTACTTCCCGGGACAGGGGTACCTACGAGCAGTACTTC. Amino acids: CASSTSRDRGTYEQYF. Using reference TRBV19 and TRBJ2-7 for the parts outside the CDR3, the full variable domain is DGGITQSPKYLFRKEGQNVTLSCEQNLNHDAMYWYRQDPGQGLRLIYYSQIVNDFQKGDIAEGYSVSREKKESFPLTVTSAQKNPTAFYLCASSTSRDRGTYEQYFGPGTRLTVT.

The V gene is TRBV7-2, the J gene TRBJ2-1; possibly TRBD2 for D (7 bases). The CDR3 runs to 15 residues. CDR1 and CDR2 (germline): SGHTA, FQGNSA. Trimming left V 0 bases short and J 7 bases short, with 13 bases between. This chain's CDR3 is CASSLAGGLYNEQFF. CDR3 bases: TGTGCCAGCAGCTTAGCGGGGGGGCTTTATAATGAGCAGTTCTTC.